The clone carrying this TCR beta chain came up a few times. The CDR3 spans 16 residues. Germline loops: CDR1 SGHVS, CDR2 FQNEAQ. The V segment lost 2 bases and the J segment 4 bases; nucleotides outside the gene matches: 8. This sample stems from a study of blood T cell repertoires in COVID-19. The wider study: The United States, Italy and Spain were the sources of the acute and convalescent COVID-19 samples. T cells, B-cell-depleted T cells, or PBMCs provided the cDNA or gDNA that served as material.

In the study's own analysis: For nucleated cells, counts were estimated from reference gene primer amplification. Sequencing was performed with immunoSEQ multiplex PCR; in TCRdb, only in-frame clones are kept and a portion is missing. D and trimming were read from the DNA, whereas the V and J calls and clone size are those reported in that table. This sample has more than 95,000 clones; about 76% occur once, and the top ten carry around 19%. The source material was peripheral blood. The clonotype originates from a woman in her 70s with acute or convalescent COVID-19. This chain links TRBV7-8 with TRBJ1-1, with TRBD1 matching 9 bases. The CDR3 DNA is TGTGCCAGCAGCTTACCAGGACAGGGGAGGGTCACTGAAGCTTTCTTT. As protein: CASSLPGQGRVTEAFF. The full variable domain, with the rest looked up from reference TRBV7-8 and TRBJ1-1, is GAGVSQSPRYKVAKRGQDVALRCDPISGHVSLFWYQQALGQGPEFLTYFQNEAQLDKSGLPSDRFFAERPEGSVSTLKIQRTQQEDSAVYLCASSLPGQGRVTEAFFGQGTRLTVV.